The next 10 T cell receptor beta chains were all read from a single sample in a study of blood T cell repertoires in COVID-19. Profiling relied on immunoSEQ multiplex PCR, and the TCRdb table lists in-frame clones only, not all of them. The data show 260,000 or so clones, around 90% seen once. The sequencing input was peripheral blood. These receptors all come from a human donor in a cohort sampled during active COVID-19.

The CDR3 reads CASSPGLAGTYEQYF. In DNA form, the CDR3 reads TGTGCCAGCAGCCCGGGACTAGCGGGAACCTACGAGCAGTACTTC. The chain employs TRBV3-1 (or the pseudogene TRBV3-2) and TRBJ2-7; 13 bases align to TRBD2. Germline V gene data show CDR1 as LGHDT and CDR2 as YNNKEL (reference sequence). The junction had 2 bases not matched to a gene; V was cut back by 4 bases and J by 2 bases. This CDR3 spans 15 amino acids.

V and J are TRBV27 and TRBJ2-7, with 16 positions matching TRBD2. The CDR3 is made up of 18 amino acids. Germline-derived CDR1 and CDR2 are MNHEY and SMNVEV (reference sequence). With V trimmed by 6 bases and J by 7 bases, 15 bases remained unmatched. Here the CDR3 DNA reads TGTGCCAGCAGCCGACCCGGGACTAGCGGGAGGGTAGGACGGGAGCAGTACTTC. Translated, it gives CASSRPGTSGRVGREQYF.

The V gene is TRBV27, the J gene TRBJ1-2, with 9 bases that match TRBD1. J gave up 5 bases and V 1 base, and 11 bases lay outside the gene matches. The CDR3 has 17 amino acids. The germline V gene encodes CDR1 MNHEY and CDR2 SMNVEV (reference sequence). CDR3 DNA: TGTGCCAGCAGTTTATACCCCACCGGACAGGGGCTATATGGCTACACCTTC. Its translation is CASSLYPTGQGLYGYTF.

The V and J genes are TRBV7-2 and TRBJ1-2; D is uncertain. Germline V gene sequence: CDR1 SGHTA, CDR2 FQGNSA. Trimming removed 5 bases from V and 8 bases from J, with 21 bases in between. The CDR3 spans 15 residues. For the CDR3, the DNA is TGTGCCAGCAGCCTCCCCGAGGGAGGGCGCGAAGGCTACACCTTC. As protein: CASSLPEGGREGYTF.

The chain joins TRBV30 to TRBJ2-1, with TRBD1 identical over 9 bases. There are 13 residues in the CDR3. Germline V gene data show CDR1 as GTSNPN and CDR2 as SVGIG (reference sequence). V was clipped by 6 bases and J by 5 bases; unmatched bases: 5. DNA for the CDR3: TGTGCCTGCCGGGACAGGGCGGACAATGAGCAGTTCTTC. It translates to CACRDRADNEQFF.

This sequence joins TRBV6-1 and TRBJ2-7, with D perhaps matching TRBD2 (6 bases). The germline CDR1 and CDR2 sequences are MNHNS and SASEGT. V lost 0 bases to trimming and J lost 5 bases, with 14 bases between them. The CDR3 has 15 residues. The CDR3 coding sequence is TGTGCCAGCAGTGAAGCGTGGCTAGCGAGGGACGAGCAGTACTTC. This translates into CASSEAWLARDEQYF.

The table lists this clone with a count of one. This chain links TRBV6-2 or TRBV6-3 with TRBJ2-5; perhaps TRBD2 as D (5 bases). The ends were cut back, 5 bases at V and 6 bases at J, with 19 bases in the middle. The CDR3 is 15 residues long. Per germline, CDR1 MNHEY and CDR2 SVGEGT. The CDR3 nucleotides read TGTGCCAGCAGTCAAAGGCCCCACAGAGGGAAGACCCAGTACTTC. As protein: CASSQRPHRGKTQYF.

A note on this clone: A junction end diverges from the germline sequence, so it may reflect a read error. This chain links TRBV5-4 with TRBJ1-2; D might be TRBD1 (6 bases). Germline assignment: CDR1 SGHNT and CDR2 YYREEE (reference sequence). The CDR3 loop spans 14 amino acids. CDR3 bases: TGTGCCAGCAGATTGGCAGGGGCTAACTATGGCTACACCTTC. Translating gives CASRLAGANYGYTF.

The J gene is TRBJ2-3, the V gene TRBV6-5, with D perhaps TRBD2 (5 bases). Looked up from germline, CDR1 is MNHEY and CDR2 is SVGAGI. Deletions cut 6 bases from V and 2 bases from J, with 15 bases between. CDR3 length: 15 amino acids. CDR3 DNA: TGTGCCAGCAGCCCAAGAGGGTCTTACACAGATACGCAGTATTTT. Translated, it gives CASSPRGSYTDTQYF.

The rearrangement uses TRBV10-3 and TRBJ2-7; 10 positions match TRBD2. With V trimmed by 0 bases and J by 2 bases, 7 bases remained unmatched. This CDR3 is 17 amino acids long. Germline V gene sequence: CDR1 ENHRY, CDR2 SYGVKD. The CDR3 nucleotides are TGTGCCATCAGTGAGTCGCGAGGACTAGCGGAAACCTACGAGCAGTACTTC. Translation gives CAISESRGLAETYEQYF.